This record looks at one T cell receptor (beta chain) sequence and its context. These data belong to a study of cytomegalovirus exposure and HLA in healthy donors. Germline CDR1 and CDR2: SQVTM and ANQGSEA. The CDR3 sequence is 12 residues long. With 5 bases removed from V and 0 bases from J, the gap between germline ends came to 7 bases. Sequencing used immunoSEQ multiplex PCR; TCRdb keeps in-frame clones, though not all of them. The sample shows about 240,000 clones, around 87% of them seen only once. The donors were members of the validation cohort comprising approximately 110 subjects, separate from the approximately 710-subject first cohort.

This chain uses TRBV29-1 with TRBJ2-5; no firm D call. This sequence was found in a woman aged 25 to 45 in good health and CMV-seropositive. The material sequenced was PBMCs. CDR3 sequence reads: CSVWPNQETQYF. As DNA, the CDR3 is TGCAGCGTTTGGCCGAACCAAGAGACCCAGTACTTC. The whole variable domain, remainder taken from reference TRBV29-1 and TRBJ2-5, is SAVISQKPSRDICQRGTSLTIQCQVDSQVTMMFWYRQQPGQSLTLIATANQGSEATYESGFVIDKFPISRPNLTFSTLTVSNMSPEDSSIYLCSVWPNQETQYFGPGTRLLVL.